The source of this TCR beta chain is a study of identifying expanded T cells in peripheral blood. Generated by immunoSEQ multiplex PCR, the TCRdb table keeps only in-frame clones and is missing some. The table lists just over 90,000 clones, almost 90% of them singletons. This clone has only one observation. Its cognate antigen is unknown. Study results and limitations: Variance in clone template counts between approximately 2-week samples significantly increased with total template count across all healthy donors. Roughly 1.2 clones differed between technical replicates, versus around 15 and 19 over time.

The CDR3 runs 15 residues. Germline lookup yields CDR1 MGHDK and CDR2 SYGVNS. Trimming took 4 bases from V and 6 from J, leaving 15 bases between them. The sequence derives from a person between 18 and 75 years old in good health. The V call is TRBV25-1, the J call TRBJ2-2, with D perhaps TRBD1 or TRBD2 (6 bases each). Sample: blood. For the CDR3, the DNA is TGTGCCAGCAGTGCGGTTGGAGGGACACCCGGGGAGCTGTTTTTT. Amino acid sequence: CASSAVGGTPGELFF.